A selection of T cell receptor beta chains follows, all from one sample in a study of blood T cells in healthy people across ages. TCRdb fed the 5' RACE reads into MiXCR, producing one record per CDR3 protein. The table shows under 2 million distinct CDR3 sequences, with about 32% occurring only once. Sequencing was done on a sample of blood. The receptors stem from a woman aged 25 to 39 in good health. Both conserved end residues are part of each CDR3. The D gene is left open where the match is weak. Size values are once, few and many counts, or a class for expanded clones, and some rows have none.

CDR3 DNA	CDR3 protein	clone size	D gene	J gene	V gene
TGTGCCAGCTCACCAGGGGCTAGCGACCGCGGCGAGCAGTACTTC	CASSPGASDRGEQYF	.	.	TRBJ2-7	TRBV18
TGTGCCAGCAGAGAGACAGGGGTTCTCAACTATGGCTACACCTTC	CASRETGVLNYGYTF	few	TRBD1	TRBJ1-2	TRBV7-9
TGCGCCAGCAGCTCCTCAGGGGGGTCCACAGGGCACTATGGCTACACCTTC	CASSSSGGSTGHYGYTF	few	TRBD1	TRBJ1-2	TRBV5-1
TGTGCCAGCAGCCAATCACTAGCGGGAGGGCGGGAGCAGTACTTC	CASSQSLAGGREQYF	.	TRBD2	TRBJ2-5	TRBV3-1
TGCGCCAGCAGCACCCGACAGTCCCCCCAAGCTTTCTTT	CASSTRQSPQAFF	.	.	TRBJ1-1	TRBV5-1
TGCAGCGTTTACAGGGGACGAGATCACTATGGCTACACCTTC	CSVYRGRDHYGYTF	few	TRBD1	TRBJ1-2	TRBV29-1
TGTGCCAGCAGCTTACCCCTGACAGGGAACTACGAGCAGTACTTC	CASSLPLTGNYEQYF	many	TRBD1	TRBJ2-7	TRBV7-2
TGTGCCAGCAGCTTAATCAGGGGGACAGGGGGCTACGAGCAGTACTTC	CASSLIRGTGGYEQYF	.	TRBD1	TRBJ2-7	TRBV11-2
TGCAGTGCTAGAGATAGAACGGGGACAGGGGTCCGGGACACTGAAGCTTTCTTT	CSARDRTGTGVRDTEAFF	few	TRBD1	TRBJ1-1	TRBV20-1
TGCAGTGCTAGAGATGTGGGGTCCGGGGAGCTGTTTTTT	CSARDVGSGELFF	few	.	TRBJ2-2	TRBV20-1
TGTGCCAGCAGCTTGGGACTGATGGAGACTGAAGCTTTCTTT	CASSLGLMETEAFF	.	.	TRBJ1-1	TRBV5-5
TGTGCCAGCAATGATCAGGGGTATGGCTACACCTTC	CASNDQGYGYTF	.	.	TRBJ1-2	TRBV25-1
TGTGCCAGCAGCGACCTCCCCACCGGGGAGCTGTTTTTT	CASSDLPTGELFF	.	.	TRBJ2-2	TRBV7-9
TGTGCCAGCAGCTTAGAGGGGGGAGCAGAGACCCAGTACTTC	CASSLEGGAETQYF	.	.	TRBJ2-5	TRBV11-2
TGCGCCAGCAGCCAAGATGGGGGACTAGCGGGCACAGATACGCAGTATTTT	CASSQDGGLAGTDTQYF	few	TRBD2	TRBJ2-3	TRBV4-1
TGTGCCAGCAGGAAGACAGGGAACGAAAAACTGTTTTTT	CASRKTGNEKLFF	.	TRBD1	TRBJ1-4	TRBV2